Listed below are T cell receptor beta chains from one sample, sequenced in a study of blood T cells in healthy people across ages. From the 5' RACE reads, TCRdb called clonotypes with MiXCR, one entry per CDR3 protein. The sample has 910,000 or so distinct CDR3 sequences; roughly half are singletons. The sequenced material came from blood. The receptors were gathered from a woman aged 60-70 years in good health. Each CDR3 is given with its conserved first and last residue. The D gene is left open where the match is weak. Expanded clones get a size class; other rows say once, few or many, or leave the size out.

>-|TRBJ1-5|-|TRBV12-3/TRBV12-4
CASSTLDGRYQETQHF
TGTGCCAGCAGTACCCTCGACGGAAGGTACCAAGAGACCCAGCATTTT
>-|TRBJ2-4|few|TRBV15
CATSSPRTALAKNIQYF
TGTGCCACCAGCAGCCCCCGGACAGCACTAGCCAAAAACATTCAGTACTTC
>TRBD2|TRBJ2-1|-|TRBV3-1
CASSPRTSGAPYNEQFF
TGTGCCAGCAGCCCCAGGACTAGCGGGGCCCCATACAATGAGCAGTTCTTC
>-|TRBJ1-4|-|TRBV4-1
CASSQSRRASEGELFF
TGCGCCAGCAGCCAAAGCCGCCGGGCCTCGGAGGGGGAACTGTTTTTT
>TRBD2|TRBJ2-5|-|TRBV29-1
CSVGAAGGVETQYF
TGCAGCGTTGGGGCAGCGGGAGGTGTGGAGACCCAGTACTTC
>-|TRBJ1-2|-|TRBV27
CASSDAGGQGAWPGSGYTF
TGTGCCAGCAGTGATGCGGGGGGGCAGGGAGCCTGGCCAGGGTCCGGCTACACCTTC
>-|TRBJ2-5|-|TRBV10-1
CTSSESGRIQETQYF
TGCACCAGCAGTGAGTCGGGAAGGATACAAGAGACCCAGTACTTC
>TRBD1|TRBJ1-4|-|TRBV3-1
CASSQRAGGNEKLFF
TGTGCCAGCAGCCAACGGGCAGGGGGTAATGAAAAACTGTTTTTT
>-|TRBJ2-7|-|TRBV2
CASSEEIVGEQYF
TGTGCCAGCAGTGAAGAGATCGTGGGCGAGCAGTACTTC
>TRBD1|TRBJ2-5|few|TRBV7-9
CASSLTGTGKELETQYF
TGTGCCAGCAGCCTCACCGGGACAGGGAAGGAATTAGAGACCCAGTACTTC
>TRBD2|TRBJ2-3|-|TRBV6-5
CASSKAGSLADTQYF
TGTGCCAGCAGTAAGGCCGGATCACTAGCGGATACGCAGTATTTT
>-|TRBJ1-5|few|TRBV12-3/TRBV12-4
CASSRDGQPQHF
TGTGCCAGCAGTCGGGACGGACAGCCCCAGCATTTT
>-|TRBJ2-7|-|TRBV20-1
CSAPFLGVPCEQYF
TGCAGTGCCCCATTCTTGGGCGTCCCCTGCGAGCAGTACTTC
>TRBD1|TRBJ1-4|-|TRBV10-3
CATGTGGEKLFF
TGTGCCACCGGGACAGGGGGGGAAAAACTGTTTTTT
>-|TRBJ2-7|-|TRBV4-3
CASSPGGVPYEQCF
TGCGCCAGCAGCCCCGGTGGTGTTCCGTACGAGCAGTGCTTC
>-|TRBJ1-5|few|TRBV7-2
CASSLGHINQPQHF
TGTGCCAGCAGCTTAGGACACATAAATCAGCCCCAGCATTTT
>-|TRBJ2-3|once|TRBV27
CASRLGALGGGQYF
TGTGCCAGTCGACTGGGGGCGTTAGGGGGTGGGCAGTATTTT
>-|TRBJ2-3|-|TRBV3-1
CASSQPLGGGRGDTQYF
TGTGCCAGCAGCCAACCCCTTGGGGGTGGCCGGGGAGATACGCAGTATTTT
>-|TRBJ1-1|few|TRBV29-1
CSVEEGFGTEAFF
TGCAGCGTTGAAGAGGGTTTTGGCACTGAAGCTTTCTTT
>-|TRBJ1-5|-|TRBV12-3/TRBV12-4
CASSVGITYQPQHF
TGTGCCAGCAGTGTGGGCATCACTTATCAGCCCCAGCATTTT
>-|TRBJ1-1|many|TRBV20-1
CSAREGGAFF
TGCAGTGCTAGAGAGGGGGGAGCTTTCTTT
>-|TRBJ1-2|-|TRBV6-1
CASSATGAANYGYTF
TGTGCCAGCAGCGCCACAGGTGCGGCTAACTATGGCTACACCTTC
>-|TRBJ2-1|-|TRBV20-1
CSAREVVREPFF
TGCAGTGCTAGAGAAGTGGTAAGGGAGCCGTTCTTC
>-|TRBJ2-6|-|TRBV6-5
CASTPGIFGANVLTF
TGTGCCAGCACCCCGGGCATCTTTGGGGCCAACGTCCTGACTTTC
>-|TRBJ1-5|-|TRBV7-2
CASSLSERQPQHF
TGTGCCAGCAGCCTCTCTGAGCGTCAGCCCCAGCATTTT
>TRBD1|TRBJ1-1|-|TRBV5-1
CASSPPRTGDPNTEAFF
TGCGCCAGCAGCCCCCCCCGGACAGGGGATCCGAACACTGAAGCTTTCTTT
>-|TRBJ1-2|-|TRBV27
CASSLSFPRVRGINYGYTF
TGTGCCAGCAGTTTATCGTTCCCTAGGGTGAGGGGCATAAACTATGGCTACACCTTC
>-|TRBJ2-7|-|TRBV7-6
CASNGQGTGEQYF
TGTGCCAGTAATGGGCAGGGGACTGGAGAGCAGTACTTC
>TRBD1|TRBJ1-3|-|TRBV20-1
CSARATPGQGISDTIYF
TGCAGTGCTAGAGCTACACCCGGACAGGGGATATCGGACACCATATATTTT
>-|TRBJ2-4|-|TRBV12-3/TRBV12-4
CASSLTVWGYENIQYF
TGTGCCAGCAGTTTAACTGTTTGGGGCTACGAAAACATTCAGTACTTC
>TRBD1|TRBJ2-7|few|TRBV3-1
CASSTGTGPYEQYF
TGTGCCAGCAGTACCGGGACAGGGCCCTACGAGCAGTACTTC
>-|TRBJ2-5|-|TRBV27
CASRSGKAMNRETQYF
TGTGCCAGCAGATCAGGGAAGGCGATGAATAGGGAGACCCAGTACTTC
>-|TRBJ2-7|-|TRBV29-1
CSVKGSYYEQYF
TGCAGCGTTAAAGGCAGCTACTACGAGCAGTACTTC
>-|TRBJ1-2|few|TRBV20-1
CSASFSGYTF
TGCAGTGCTAGTTTTTCCGGTTACACCTTC
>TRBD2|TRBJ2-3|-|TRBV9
CASSARDYSDYTQYF
TGTGCCAGCAGCGCACGGGACTATTCAGACTATACGCAGTATTTT
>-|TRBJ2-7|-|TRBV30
CAWSQGISYEQYF
TGTGCCTGGAGTCAGGGGATCTCCTACGAGCAGTACTTC
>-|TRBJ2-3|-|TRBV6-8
CASPRGGNTDTQYF
TGTGCCAGCCCCAGGGGGGGCAACACAGATACGCAGTATTTT
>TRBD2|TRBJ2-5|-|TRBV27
CASSSGMGETQYF
TGTGCCAGCAGTAGCGGGATGGGAGAGACCCAGTACTTC
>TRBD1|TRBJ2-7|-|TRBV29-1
CSVEVGWTGSKYEQYF
TGCAGCGTTGAAGTGGGGTGGACAGGGAGTAAGTACGAGCAGTACTTC
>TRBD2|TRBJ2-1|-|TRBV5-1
CASSLSFIKVLAGMNEQFF
TGCGCCAGCAGCCTGTCGTTCATAAAAGTACTAGCGGGAATGAATGAGCAGTTCTTC
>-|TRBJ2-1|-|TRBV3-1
CASSQGPRRNNEQFF
TGTGCCAGCAGCCAAGGACCTCGACGTAATAATGAGCAGTTCTTC
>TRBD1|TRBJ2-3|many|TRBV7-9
CASSSYGTGTHTDTQYF
TGTGCCAGCAGCAGTTATGGGACAGGGACACACACAGATACGCAGTATTTT
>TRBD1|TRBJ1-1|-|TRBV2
CASSEQGVGNTEAFF
TGTGCCAGCAGTGAACAGGGGGTGGGGAACACTGAAGCTTTCTTT
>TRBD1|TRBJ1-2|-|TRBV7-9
CASSLRQGRGYTF
TGTGCCAGCAGCTTACGACAGGGGAGGGGCTACACCTTC
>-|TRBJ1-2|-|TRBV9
CASSLGQQGWGGYTF
TGTGCCAGCAGCCTAGGTCAACAGGGTTGGGGTGGCTACACCTTC
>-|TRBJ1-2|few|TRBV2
CASSEVVSSYGYTF
TGTGCCAGCAGTGAAGTCGTCAGCTCCTATGGCTACACCTTC
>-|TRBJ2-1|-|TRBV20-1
CSARKNLPPKNNEQFF
TGCAGTGCTAGGAAAAATCTCCCCCCTAAGAACAATGAGCAGTTCTTC
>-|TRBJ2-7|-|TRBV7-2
CASSPQRGGSYEQYF
TGTGCCAGCAGCCCCCAACGGGGCGGCTCCTACGAGCAGTACTTC
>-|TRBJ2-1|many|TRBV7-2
CASSLAGGEQFF
TGTGCCAGCAGCTTAGCTGGGGGTGAGCAGTTCTTC
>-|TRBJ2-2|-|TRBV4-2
CASSQDWGTGELFF
TGTGCCAGCAGCCAAGATTGGGGAACCGGGGAGCTGTTTTTT
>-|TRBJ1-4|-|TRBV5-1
CASSLSRADEKLFF
TGCGCCAGCAGCTTGAGTCGGGCCGACGAAAAACTGTTTTTT
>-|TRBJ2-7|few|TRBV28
CASSHRDREQYF
TGTGCCAGCAGTCACAGGGATAGGGAGCAGTACTTC
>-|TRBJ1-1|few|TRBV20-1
CSASGWVPGTTEAFF
TGCAGTGCTAGCGGATGGGTTCCAGGGACGACTGAAGCTTTCTTT
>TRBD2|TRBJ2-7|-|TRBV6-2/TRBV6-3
CASSYKPSGTYEQYF
TGTGCCAGCAGTTATAAGCCTAGCGGGACCTACGAGCAGTACTTC
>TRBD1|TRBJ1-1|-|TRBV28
CASNQGGMNTEAFF
TGTGCCAGCAATCAGGGGGGGATGAACACTGAAGCTTTCTTT
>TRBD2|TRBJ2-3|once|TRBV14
CASSQDATSGRVTDTQYF
TGTGCCAGCAGCCAAGATGCGACTAGCGGGAGGGTGACGGATACGCAGTATTTT
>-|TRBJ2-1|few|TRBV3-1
CASSLGRGRVGEQFF
TGTGCCAGCAGCCTCGGGAGGGGGCGCGTCGGTGAGCAGTTCTTC
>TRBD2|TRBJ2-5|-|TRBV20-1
CSASPTSGRETQYF
TGCAGTGCTAGCCCTACTAGCGGGAGGGAGACCCAGTACTTC
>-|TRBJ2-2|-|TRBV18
CASSLPGANTGELFF
TGTGCCAGCTCACTTCCAGGGGCCAACACCGGGGAGCTGTTTTTT